The TCR beta chain under discussion was sequenced for a study of blood T cell repertoires in COVID-19. Study-wide context: Collection of acute and convalescent COVID-19 samples took place in the United States, Italy and Spain.

The method was immunoSEQ multiplex PCR; TCRdb's version includes in-frame clones alone and lacks a portion of them. The sample holds approximately 120,000 clones, about 82% seen once. What was sequenced was peripheral blood. This clonotype was obtained from a human donor in a cohort sampled during active COVID-19.

The CDR3 bases are TGTGCCTTCCGGGGGGCAGATACGCAGTATTTT. The encoded protein is CAFRGADTQYF. The genes are TRBV2 and TRBJ2-3, with 7 bases aligning to TRBD2. This CDR3 contains 11 residues. In germline, CDR1 is SNHLY, CDR2 FYNNEI. The V and J ends lost 11 bases and 4 bases, in that order; junction bases with no gene match: 3.